The clone carrying this T cell receptor (beta chain) has more than one count but fewer than ten. No antigen is known for it. This record comes from a study of blood T cells in healthy people across ages. Study-wide results and caveats: Observed TCR beta diversity per million T cells went down as age went up. This fall followed a roughly linear course with age. Unsorted PBMCs blocked a conclusive comparison of naive and antigen-experienced cells.

Germline-derived CDR1 and CDR2 are SGHDT and YYEEEE. The CDR3 totals 12 residues. V lost 9 bases to trimming and J lost 2 bases, with 10 bases between them. A sample-barcoded 5' primer and a J-beta primer mix were used in a second PCR of about 7 to 12 cycles. Every cDNA molecule carried a tag from a template-switch adaptor bearing 12 random nucleotides. CDR3-containing paired-end reads numbering at least 2.5 million came from each sample. TCRdb used MiXCR to reprocess the 5' RACE reads, holding one entry per CDR3 protein. The sample holds 850,000 to 1,100,000 distinct CDR3 sequences, roughly two fifths seen once.

Material for sequencing was blood. The source of this sequence is a man between 18 and 29 years old in good health. The chain joins TRBV5-6 to TRBJ2-3, with D possibly called TRBD1 or TRBD2 (5 bases each). CDR3 amino acids: CATGTTTDTQYF. For the CDR3, the DNA is TGTGCCACCGGGACCACCACAGATACGCAGTATTTT.